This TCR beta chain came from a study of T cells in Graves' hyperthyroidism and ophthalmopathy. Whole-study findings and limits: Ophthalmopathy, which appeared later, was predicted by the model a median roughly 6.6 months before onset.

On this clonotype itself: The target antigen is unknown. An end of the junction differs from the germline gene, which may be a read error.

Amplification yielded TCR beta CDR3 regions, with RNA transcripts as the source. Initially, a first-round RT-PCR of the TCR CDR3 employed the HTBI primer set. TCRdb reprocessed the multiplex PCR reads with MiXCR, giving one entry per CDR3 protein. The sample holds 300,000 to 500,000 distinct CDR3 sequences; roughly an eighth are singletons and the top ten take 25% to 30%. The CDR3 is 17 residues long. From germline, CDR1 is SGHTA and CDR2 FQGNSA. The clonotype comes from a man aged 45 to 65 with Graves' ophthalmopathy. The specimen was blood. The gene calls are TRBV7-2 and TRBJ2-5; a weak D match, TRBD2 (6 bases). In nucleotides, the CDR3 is TGTGCCAGCCGACTGACAACCAGGAGGGGAGGCCAAGAGACCCCGTACTTC. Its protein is CASRLTTRRGGQETPYF.